This T cell receptor beta chain was documented in a study of T cells in Graves' hyperthyroidism and ophthalmopathy (dated by TCRdb to the late 2010s). Study-wide context: A discovery cohort of around 98 patients, about 40 with Graves' ophthalmopathy and roughly 59 with stable Graves' hyperthyroidism, was used to find distinguishing TCR V-J signatures. The paper reports TCR Vbeta CDR3 sequencing of approximately 140 peripheral blood samples: around 45 ophthalmopathy, under 85 hyperthyroidism and around 17 progressor patients. Once sampling was done, hyperthyroidism patients were given methimazole at a starting dose of 30 mg daily, whereas ophthalmopathy patients were given high-dose intravenous methylprednisolone. Thyroid tissue and blood T-cell repertoires from six Graves' hyperthyroidism patients were also compared in the study. Prospective prediction of ophthalmopathy was tested in an independent validation cohort consisting of roughly 20 hyperthyroidism patients and some 16 patients who later progressed to ophthalmopathy. The roughly 94 discovery patients were randomly divided into training and test sets at a 7:3 ratio.

Of note for this clonotype: Its antigen is unknown. No base quality values were provided; no much bigger clone lies one nucleotide off.

A patient counted as having stable Graves' hyperthyroidism if no progression to ophthalmopathy occurred over 18 months of follow-up. The hyperthyroidism patients were between 18 and 65 years old and newly diagnosed, with a disease duration of less than 2 months. Any patient with an uncontrolled infection, another autoimmune disease, pregnancy or lactation was excluded. Diagnoses were based on clinical symptoms, serum thyroxine and TRAb, thyroid ultrasound and orbital computed tomography. Trizol reagent was used to extract total RNA, and RNA quality was then checked on an Agilent 2100 Bioanalyzer. CDR1 SEHNR and CDR2 FQNEAQ are derived from the germline V gene (reference sequence). The CDR3 measures 16 amino acids from cysteine to phenylalanine. Solely the CDR3 DNA is kept, with 48 bases framed from the first base. Trimmed from V: 8 bases; trimmed from J: 5 bases; junction bases lacking a gene match: 12.

TCR beta CDR3 regions were amplified from RNA transcripts. The first round of RT-PCR for the TCR CDR3 was performed with the HTBI primer set and the Qiagen OneStep RT-PCR kit. Libraries were constructed in a second round of multiplex PCR, after which size selection and purification were carried out. Paired-end sequencing of the libraries was performed with 100 bp reads on an Illumina HiSeq2000. Processing in the source paper ran as follows. SOAPnuke was used to process the raw data, with reads discarded if the reads contained adapters or uncalled bases, had a mean Phred below 15, or lacked an exact constant-primer or identifier match. COPE v1.2.5 was used to merge the high-quality paired reads, and each unique nucleotide sequence was defined as a clonotype. MiTCR v1.1 was used to align the clonotypes against IMGT TRBV, TRBD and TRBJ reference segments. Analysis was restricted to V-J combinations with a frequency above 0.0001, which covered roughly 99% of repertoires. A TCS score was defined as the ratio between F50 (clonal expansion) and ExV (chaos), using BLOSUM62-based TCRdist between CDR3 peptides within each V-J. Welch's t-statistics and random forest reduced 500 to 550 V-J features to 10 to 15, which were used in a naive Bayes classifier (R e1071). The Morisita-Horn index was used to measure how similar the thyroid and blood repertoires were. TCRdb applied fastp at Q25 and MiXCR to the public reads, then kept only in-frame beta chains. Each record represents a unique CDR3 protein, reported with the most common genes and DNA among its rows. The V and J calls follow TCRdb's processing rather than the paper's. The sample data list some 92,000 distinct CDR3 sequences, and approximately 42% of these were observed just once. The leading ten clones occupy roughly 10% of the sample.

General conclusions and limits of the study: Blood samples also contained most of the expanded thyroid clonotypes (frequency above 0.001), which suggests that blood repertoires may reflect thyroid immune responses. Sample size was not statistically predetermined, and blinding of investigators to group allocation was not performed. In validation, progression to ophthalmopathy was predicted by the model with almost 71% sensitivity and roughly 76% specificity, a median of around 5.9 months before onset. A 13 V-J signature model separated ophthalmopathy from stable hyperthyroidism, with 87.88% sensitivity and about 81% specificity in cross-validation and 80%/75% in testing.

The specimen was peripheral blood or thyroid tissue (not recorded which). The sequence joins TRBV7-9 to TRBJ2-2; TRBD2 aligns with 9 central bases. This receptor was taken from a woman aged 25 to 39 with Graves' hyperthyroidism. The nucleotides read TGTGCCAGCCCGCCCGGACTAGCGCAGCGGACCGGGGAGCTGTTTTTT. It specifies CASPPGLAQRTGELFF.